This T cell receptor beta chain derives from a study of blood T cell repertoires in COVID-19. In this sample, this clone turned up once. The method was immunoSEQ multiplex PCR; TCRdb's version includes in-frame clones alone and lacks a portion of them. The sample lists 85,000 to 95,000 clones, 60% to 85% occurring once. V trimming: 7 bases; J trimming: 5 bases; junction bases outside the gene matches: 10. Germline values: CDR1 LNHNV, CDR2 YYDKDF (reference sequence). The CDR3 totals 15 residues. The origin of this receptor is a man aged 70-80 years with acute or convalescent COVID-19. The rearrangement links TRBV15 to TRBJ2-5; 10 nucleotides match TRBD2. The sequenced material came from peripheral blood. CDR3 nucleotide sequence: TGTGCCACCAACACCGGGACTAGCGACGAGGAGACCCAGTACTTC. This translates into CATNTGTSDEETQYF. Combining the CDR3 with reference TRBV15 and TRBJ2-5 gives the whole variable domain DAMVIQNPRYQVTQFGKPVTLSCSQTLNHNVMYWYQQKSSQAPKLLFHYYDKDFNNEADTPDNFQSRRPNTSFCFLDIRSPGLGDTAMYLCATNTGTSDEETQYFGPGTRLLVL.